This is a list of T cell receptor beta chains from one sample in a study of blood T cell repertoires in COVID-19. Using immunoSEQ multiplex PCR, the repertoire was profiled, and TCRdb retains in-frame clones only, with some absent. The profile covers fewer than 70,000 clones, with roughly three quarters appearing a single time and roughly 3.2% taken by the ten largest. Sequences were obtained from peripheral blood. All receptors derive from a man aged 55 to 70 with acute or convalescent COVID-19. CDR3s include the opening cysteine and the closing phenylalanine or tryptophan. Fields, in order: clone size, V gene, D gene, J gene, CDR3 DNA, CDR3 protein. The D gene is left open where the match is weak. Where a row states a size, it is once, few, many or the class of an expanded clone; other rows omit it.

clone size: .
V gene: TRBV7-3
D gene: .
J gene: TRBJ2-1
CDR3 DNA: TGTGCCAGCAGCTTAAACCGCGGGACGCCAGAGCAGTTCTTC
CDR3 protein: CASSLNRGTPEQFF

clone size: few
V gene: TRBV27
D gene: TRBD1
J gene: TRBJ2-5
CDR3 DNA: TGTGCCAGCAGTACAGGGACAGGGGGCGCGGAGACCCAGTACTTC
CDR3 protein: CASSTGTGGAETQYF

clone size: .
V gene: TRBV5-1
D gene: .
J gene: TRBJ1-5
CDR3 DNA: TGCGCCAGCAGCCTAGGGGTGGGGAGCAATCAGCCCCAGCATTTT
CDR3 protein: CASSLGVGSNQPQHF

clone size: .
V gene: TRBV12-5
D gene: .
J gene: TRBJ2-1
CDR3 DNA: TGTGCTAGTGGTTCGGGGGGCGGGGGATACAATGACGGGCAGTTCTTC
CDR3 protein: CASGSGGGGYNDGQFF

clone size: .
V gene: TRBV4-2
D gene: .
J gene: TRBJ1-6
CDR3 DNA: TGTGCCAGCAGCCAACTGCCTGACAGCAGAACACCCCTCCACTTT
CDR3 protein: CASSQLPDSRTPLHF

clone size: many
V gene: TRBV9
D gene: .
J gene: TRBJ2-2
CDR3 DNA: TGTGCCAGCAGCCCCCACCGGGACACCGGGGAGCTGTTTTTT
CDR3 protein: CASSPHRDTGELFF

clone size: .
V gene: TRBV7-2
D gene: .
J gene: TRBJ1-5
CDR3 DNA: TGTGCCAGCAGCTTAGGGAACAGCTATCAGCCCCAGCATTTT
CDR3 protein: CASSLGNSYQPQHF

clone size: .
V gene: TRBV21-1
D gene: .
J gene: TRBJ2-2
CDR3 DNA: TGTGCCAGCTACGGCGGGGAGCTGTTTTTT
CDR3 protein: CASYGGELFF

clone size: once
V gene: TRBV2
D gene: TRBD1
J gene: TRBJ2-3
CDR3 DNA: TGTGCCAGCAGTGAACAGGGGGGCACAGATACGCAGTATTTT
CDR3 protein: CASSEQGGTDTQYF

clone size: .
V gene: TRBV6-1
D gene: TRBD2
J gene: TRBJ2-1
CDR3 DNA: TGTGCCAGCAGTGAATTAGTAGCGGGGGGCTCTGTCAATGAGCAGTTCTTC
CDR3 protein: CASSELVAGGSVNEQFF

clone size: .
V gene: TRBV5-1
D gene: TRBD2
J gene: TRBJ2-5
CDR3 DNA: TGCGCCAGCAGCTTACTAGCGGGGGGGCAGGAGACCCAGTACTTC
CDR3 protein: CASSLLAGGQETQYF

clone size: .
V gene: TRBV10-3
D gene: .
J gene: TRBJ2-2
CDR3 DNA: TGTGCCATCAGTGGGCGTGGGGGGATGAACACCGGGGAGCTGTTTTTT
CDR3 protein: CAISGRGGMNTGELFF

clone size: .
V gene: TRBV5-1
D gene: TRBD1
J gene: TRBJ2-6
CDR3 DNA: TGCGCCAGCAATACAGGGGGTGACTCTGGGGCCAACGTCCTGACTTTC
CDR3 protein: CASNTGGDSGANVLTF

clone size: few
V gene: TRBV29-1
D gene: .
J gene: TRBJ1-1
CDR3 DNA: TGCAGCGTTGAAGATCTCTGGACAAATGAAGCTTTCTTT
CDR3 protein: CSVEDLWTNEAFF

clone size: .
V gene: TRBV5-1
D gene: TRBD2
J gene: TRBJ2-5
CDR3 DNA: TGCGCCAGCAGCTTGGATGGGACTACACAAGAGACCCAGTACTTC
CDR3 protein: CASSLDGTTQETQYF

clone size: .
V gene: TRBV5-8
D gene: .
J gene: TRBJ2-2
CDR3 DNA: TGTGCCAGCGCCACCTTCGCAGGTTCGAACACCGGGGAGCTGTTTTTT
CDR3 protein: CASATFAGSNTGELFF

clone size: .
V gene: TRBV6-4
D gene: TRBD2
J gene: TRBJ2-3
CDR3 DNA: TGTGCCAGCAGTGGAAATCCAATCACTAGCGGGGGGGCAGATACGCAGTATTTT
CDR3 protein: CASSGNPITSGGADTQYF

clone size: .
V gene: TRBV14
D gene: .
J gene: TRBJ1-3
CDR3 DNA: TGTGCCAGCAGCCAAGCTCTCGGAAACACCATATATTTT
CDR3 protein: CASSQALGNTIYF

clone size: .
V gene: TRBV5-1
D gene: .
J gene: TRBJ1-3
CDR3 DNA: TGCGCCAGCAGCTTGGGTAGGGGTAGTGGAAACACCATATATTTT
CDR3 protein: CASSLGRGSGNTIYF

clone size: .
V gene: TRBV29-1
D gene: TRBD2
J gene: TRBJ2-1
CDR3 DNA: TGCAGCGCCGCAAGAGGGACTAGCGGGGCCCAGTTCTTC
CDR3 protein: CSAARGTSGAQFF

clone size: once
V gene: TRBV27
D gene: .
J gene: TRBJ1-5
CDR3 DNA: TGTGCCAGCAGTTTTAAAAGGGGCTTCAATCAGCCCCAGCATTTT
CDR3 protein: CASSFKRGFNQPQHF

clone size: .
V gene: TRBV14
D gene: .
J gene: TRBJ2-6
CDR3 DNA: TGTGCCAGCAGCCTCCAGGGGAAGGGCTCTGGGGCCAACGTCCTGACTTTC
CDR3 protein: CASSLQGKGSGANVLTF

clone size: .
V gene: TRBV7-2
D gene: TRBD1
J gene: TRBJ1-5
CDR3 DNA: TGTGCCAGCAGCTTGACAGGGGGTTCAGGTCAGCCCCAGCATTTT
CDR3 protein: CASSLTGGSGQPQHF

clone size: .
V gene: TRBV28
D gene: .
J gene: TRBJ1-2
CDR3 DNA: TGTGCCAGCAGTTTAATGTCAGGCAGGAAAGACGATAACTATGGCTACACCTTC
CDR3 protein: CASSLMSGRKDDNYGYTF

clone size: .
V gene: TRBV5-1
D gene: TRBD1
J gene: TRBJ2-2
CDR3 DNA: TGCGCCAGCAGCCCGGTAACAGGGGACACCGGGGAGCTGTTTTTT
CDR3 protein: CASSPVTGDTGELFF

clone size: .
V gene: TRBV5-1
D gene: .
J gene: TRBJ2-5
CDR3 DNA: TGCGCCAGCAGCTTGAGACTACTCCGGGAGACCCAGTACTTC
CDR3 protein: CASSLRLLRETQYF

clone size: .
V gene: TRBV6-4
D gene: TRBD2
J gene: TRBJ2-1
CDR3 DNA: TGTGCCAGCAGTGCGTCTGCCATAGGGGCGGGGGATTACAATGAGCAGTTCTTC
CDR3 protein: CASSASAIGAGDYNEQFF

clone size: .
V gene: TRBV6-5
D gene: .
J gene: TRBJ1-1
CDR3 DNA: TGTGCCAGCAGTTACCCGAATACAGGGTTGGGCACTGAAGCTTTCTTT
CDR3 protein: CASSYPNTGLGTEAFF

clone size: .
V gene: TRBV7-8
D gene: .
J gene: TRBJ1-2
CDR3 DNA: TGTGCCAGCAGCTTATATGCAGGGGAGAACTATGGCTACACCTTC
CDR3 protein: CASSLYAGENYGYTF

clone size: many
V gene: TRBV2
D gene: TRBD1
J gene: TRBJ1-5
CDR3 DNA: TGTGCCAGCAGCGTCGGGACAGCTCTGGGCAATCAGCCCCAGCATTTT
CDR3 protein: CASSVGTALGNQPQHF

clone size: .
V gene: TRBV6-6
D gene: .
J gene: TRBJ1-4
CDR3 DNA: TGTGCCAGCGAACCCCAGGGATGGAAAGAAAAACTGTTTTTT
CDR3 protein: CASEPQGWKEKLFF

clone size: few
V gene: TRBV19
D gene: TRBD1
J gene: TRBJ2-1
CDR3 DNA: TGTGCCAGCCGCCCAGGACAGGGGATAAATGAGCAGTTCTTC
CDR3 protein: CASRPGQGINEQFF

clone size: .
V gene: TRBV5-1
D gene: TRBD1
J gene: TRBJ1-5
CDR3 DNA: TGCGCCAGCAGCCCGTGGGGACAGAACAATCAGCCCCAGCATTTT
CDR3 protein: CASSPWGQNNQPQHF

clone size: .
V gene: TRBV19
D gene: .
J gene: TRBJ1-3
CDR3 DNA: TGTGCCAGTAGGGGCTACTCTGGAAACACCATATATTTT
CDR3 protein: CASRGYSGNTIYF

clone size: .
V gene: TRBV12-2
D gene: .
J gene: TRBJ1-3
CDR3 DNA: .
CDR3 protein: CASRLADLWATGNTIYF

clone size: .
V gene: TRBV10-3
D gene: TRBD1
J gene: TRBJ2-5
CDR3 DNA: TGTGCCTCCTCGGGACAGATGGGGGAGACCCAGTACTTC
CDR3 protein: CASSGQMGETQYF

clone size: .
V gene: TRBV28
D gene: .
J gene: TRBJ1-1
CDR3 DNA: TGTGCCAGCAGTTCATACGGGGGGAACACTGAAGCTTTCTTT
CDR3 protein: CASSSYGGNTEAFF

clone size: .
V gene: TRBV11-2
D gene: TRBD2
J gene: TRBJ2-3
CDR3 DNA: TGTGCCAGCAGCTTAGGCGCGGGGAGGGGCACAGATACGCAGTATTTT
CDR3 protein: CASSLGAGRGTDTQYF

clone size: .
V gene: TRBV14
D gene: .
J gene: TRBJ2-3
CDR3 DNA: TGTGCCAGCAGCCAAGGAAGGGAAGGGGCGCAGTATTTT
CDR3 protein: CASSQGREGAQYF

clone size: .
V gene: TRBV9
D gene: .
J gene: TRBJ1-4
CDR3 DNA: TGTGCCAGCAGCGTAGGAGGAGATGGAAAACTGTTTTTT
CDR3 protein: CASSVGGDGKLFF

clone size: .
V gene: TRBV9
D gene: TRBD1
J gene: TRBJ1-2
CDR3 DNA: TGTGCCAGCAGCGTAGATGACAGGGCTAGCTACACCTTC
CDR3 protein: CASSVDDRASYTF

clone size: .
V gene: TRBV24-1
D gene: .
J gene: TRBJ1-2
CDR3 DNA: TGTGCCACCAGTACGGGGAACTATGGCTACACCTTC
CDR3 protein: CATSTGNYGYTF

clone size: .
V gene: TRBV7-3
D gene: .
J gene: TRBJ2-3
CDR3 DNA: TGTGCCAGCAGCTCCCTAGGGGGCACAGATACGCAGTATTTT
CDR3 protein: CASSSLGGTDTQYF

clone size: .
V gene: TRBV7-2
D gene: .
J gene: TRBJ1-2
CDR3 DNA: TGTGCCAGCAGCCCCGAGGGTACCTTTGGGGGCTACACCTTC
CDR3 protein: CASSPEGTFGGYTF

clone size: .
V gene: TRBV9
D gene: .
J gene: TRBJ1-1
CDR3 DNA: TGTGCCAGCAGCTCGCGGACCGGGGTCCCTGAAGCTTTCTTT
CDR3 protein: CASSSRTGVPEAFF

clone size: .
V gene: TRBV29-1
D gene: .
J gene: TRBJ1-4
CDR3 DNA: TGCAGCGCCTCTGGGGTACAGGCTAATGAAAAACTGTTTTTT
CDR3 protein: CSASGVQANEKLFF

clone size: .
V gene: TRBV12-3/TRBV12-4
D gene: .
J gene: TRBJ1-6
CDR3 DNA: TGTGCCAGCAGTCCAGAAGATTCACCCCTCCACTTT
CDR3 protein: CASSPEDSPLHF

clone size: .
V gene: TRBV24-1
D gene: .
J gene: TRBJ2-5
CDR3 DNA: TGTGCCACCAGTGATTTGTCGGTTGAGACCCAGTACTTC
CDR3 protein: CATSDLSVETQYF

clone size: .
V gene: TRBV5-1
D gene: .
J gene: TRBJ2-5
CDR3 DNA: TGCGCCAGCAGCTTGGAGTGGGTCGGGGAGACCCAGTACTTC
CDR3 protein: CASSLEWVGETQYF

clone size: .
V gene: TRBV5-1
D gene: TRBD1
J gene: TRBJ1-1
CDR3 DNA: TGCGCCAGCAGCTTAGACAGGGGTGGGACTGAAGCTTTCTTT
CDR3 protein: CASSLDRGGTEAFF

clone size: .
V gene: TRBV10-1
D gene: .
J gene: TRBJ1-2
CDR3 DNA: TGCGCCAGCAGTGAGTCGACAGGAAACTATGGCTACACCTTC
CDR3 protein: CASSESTGNYGYTF

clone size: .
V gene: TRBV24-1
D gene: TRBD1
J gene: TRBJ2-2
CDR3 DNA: TGTGCCACCAGTGATTGGGGACAGGGGAAAACCGAGGAGCTGTTTTTT
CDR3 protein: CATSDWGQGKTEELFF

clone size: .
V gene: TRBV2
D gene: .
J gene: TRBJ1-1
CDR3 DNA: TGTGCCAGCAGCGATAGACAGACAGGGAACACTGAAGCTTTCTTT
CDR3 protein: CASSDRQTGNTEAFF